A single sample gave rise to the 28 T cell receptor beta chains below, sequenced in a study of T cell changes during pregnancy in multiple sclerosis. TCRdb's copy holds only in-frame clones and misses some; the assay was immunoSEQ multiplex PCR. The profile shows 95,000 to 100,000 clones, about 91% of them singletons. The sequencing here drew on peripheral blood, taken in the second trimester of pregnancy. The receptors were gathered from a female donor with multiple sclerosis, enrolled in a pregnancy study.

This chain joins TRBV6-1 and TRBJ2-7; 8 bases match TRBD1. Germline CDR1 and CDR2: MNHNS and SASEGT. V was clipped by 5 bases and J by 0 bases; unmatched bases: 3. The CDR3 is made up of 14 amino acids. The CDR3 DNA reads as TGTGCCAGCAGTCGGACAGGGAGCTCCTACGAGCAGTACTTC. This encodes CASSRTGSSYEQYF.

This chain uses TRBV28 with TRBJ2-7; TRBD1 matches at 7 bases. The junction had 10 bases not matched to a gene; V was cut back by 2 bases and J by 0 bases. Germline V gene sequence: CDR1 MDHEN, CDR2 SYDVKM. This CDR3 comprises 17 residues. The CDR3 region has the DNA TGTGCCAGCAGTTTAGAGGGGGCATCCCTGAGCTCCTACGAGCAGTACTTC. Amino acids: CASSLEGASLSSYEQYF.

This chain connects TRBV7-9 to TRBJ2-7; weak D call: TRBD1 (5 bases). The CDR3 consists of 14 residues. V was trimmed by 4 bases and J by 4 bases, leaving 14 bases between them. CDR1 is SEHNR and CDR2 is FQNEAQ in the germline V gene (reference sequence). The CDR3 is CASSSRQQGYEQYF. The CDR3 region has the DNA TGTGCCAGCAGCTCCCGACAGCAAGGATACGAGCAGTACTTC. The full variable domain, rest sourced from reference TRBV7-9 and TRBJ2-7, is DTGVSQNPRHKITKRGQNVTFRCDPISEHNRLYWYRQTLGQGPEFLTYFQNEAQLEKSRLLSDRFSAERPKGSFSTLEIQRTEQGDSAMYLCASSSRQQGYEQYFGPGTRLTVT.

The chain combines TRBV5-1 with TRBJ2-2; no definite D call. This CDR3 has 15 residues. Per the germline V gene, CDR1 is SGHRS and CDR2 is YFSETQ. V lost 0 bases to trimming and J lost 0 bases, with 6 bases between them. CDR3: CASSLEPTNTGELFF. The CDR3 DNA is TGCGCCAGCAGCTTGGAACCTACGAACACCGGGGAGCTGTTTTTT.

The chain joins TRBV7-2 to TRBJ2-7; D gene ambiguous. Per the germline V gene, CDR1 is SGHTA and CDR2 is FQGNSA. Trimming pared 2 bases from V and 3 bases from J, leaving 11 bases between. This CDR3 contains 14 residues. The CDR3 region has the DNA TGTGCCAGCAGCTTACGCCTCTCGAGCTACGAGCAGTACTTC. It is translated as CASSLRLSSYEQYF.

This chain joins TRBV7-9 and TRBJ2-7; 7 bases fit TRBD1. Germline V gives CDR1 SEHNR, CDR2 FQNEAQ (reference sequence). V gave up 2 bases and J gave up 7 bases; unmatched junction bases: 5. The CDR3 totals 13 residues. In nucleotides, the CDR3 is TGTGCCAGCAGCTTAACAGGGGCCGAGGAGCAGTACTTC. As protein: CASSLTGAEEQYF. Complete variable domain (other parts from reference TRBV7-9 and TRBJ2-7): DTGVSQNPRHKITKRGQNVTFRCDPISEHNRLYWYRQTLGQGPEFLTYFQNEAQLEKSRLLSDRFSAERPKGSFSTLEIQRTEQGDSAMYLCASSLTGAEEQYFGPGTRLTVT.

This clone appeared a single time. The V gene is TRBV5-6, the J gene TRBJ2-7, with a weak D call TRBD1 (5 bases). The length of the CDR3 is 16 residues. The germline gives CDR1 SGHDT, CDR2 YYEEEE. V lost 2 bases and J 2 bases, leaving 17 bases between the germline ends. The CDR3 here is CASSFSQGWGTYEQYF. DNA of the CDR3: TGTGCCAGCAGCTTTTCGCAGGGTTGGGGCACCTACGAGCAGTACTTC.

V usage is TRBV7-9 and J usage is TRBJ1-1; the D gene is possibly TRBD1 (6 bases). V was clipped by 3 bases and J by 3 bases, with 14 bases between them. The CDR3 has 15 amino acids. From germline, CDR1 is SEHNR and CDR2 FQNEAQ (reference sequence). In DNA form, the CDR3 reads TGTGCCAGCAGCTTGCCAGGGGCGGGAGACACTGAAGCTTTCTTT. Its translation: CASSLPGAGDTEAFF.

This chain links TRBV7-8 with TRBJ1-1, with 11 bases fitting TRBD1. This CDR3 is 15 amino acids long. The J segment lost 4 bases and the V segment lost 3 bases, leaving 4 bases of the junction unmatched. Germline V gives CDR1 SGHVS, CDR2 FQNEAQ. DNA for the CDR3: TGTGCCAGCAGCTTCGGGACAGGGGGGATCACTGAAGCTTTCTTT. It encodes CASSFGTGGITEAFF.

The chain joins TRBV15 to TRBJ2-5; TRBD1 aligns across 10 bases. The V and J ends lost 5 bases and 4 bases, in that order; junction bases with no gene match: 19. The CDR3 runs to 19 residues. Germline V gene sequence: CDR1 LNHNV, CDR2 YYDKDF (reference sequence). The CDR3 bases are TGTGCCACCAGCGCCCTCGGGACAGGGGCGTCGGCGGGGGGAGAGACCCAGTACTTC. It yields the protein CATSALGTGASAGGETQYF.

This chain joins TRBV10-1 and TRBJ1-2, with 7 positions matching TRBD1. V lost 6 bases to trimming and J lost 3 bases; unmatched junction nucleotides: 7. There are 14 residues in the CDR3. Germline-derived CDR1 and CDR2 are WNHNN and SYGVQD (reference sequence). In DNA, the CDR3 is TGCGCCAGCAGAAGGGACAGACTACACTATGGCTACACCTTC. Protein sequence: CASRRDRLHYGYTF.

This chain links TRBV19 with TRBJ2-7; a weak D match, TRBD1 (6 bases). Germline loops: CDR1 LNHDA, CDR2 SQIVND (reference sequence). The V and J ends lost 2 bases and 3 bases respectively, with 14 bases between them. The CDR3 is made up of 15 amino acids. The CDR3 reads CASSISGDLGYEQYF. The CDR3 DNA reads as TGTGCCAGTAGTATATCAGGGGACCTGGGCTACGAGCAGTACTTC.

The chain combines TRBV6-1 with TRBJ2-7, with D perhaps matching TRBD1 (6 bases). The germline V gene has CDR1 MNHNS and CDR2 SASEGT. V lost 3 bases and J lost 5, with 14 bases in between. The CDR3 has 14 residues. The DNA for the CDR3 is TGTGCCAGCAGTGATGGTGCAGGGGTCGACGAGCAGTACTTC. Residues: CASSDGAGVDEQYF.

This clone came up a few times. This chain connects TRBV6-5 to TRBJ2-3, with 11 bases aligning to TRBD2. The length of the CDR3 is 14 residues. Per the germline V gene, CDR1 is MNHEY and CDR2 is SVGAGI. After removal of 6 bases from V and 7 bases from J, the junction contained 6 bases not matched to a gene. The chain's CDR3 is CASSPGLAVNTQYF. The CDR3 nucleotides are TGTGCCAGCAGCCCGGGACTAGCGGTGAATACGCAGTATTTT.

This chain uses TRBV6-1 with TRBJ2-5, with D unclear. CDR3 length: 16 amino acids. V dropped 2 bases and J dropped 2 bases, with 15 bases sitting between them. Germline V lookup: CDR1 MNHNS, CDR2 SASEGT. CDR3 sequence: CASSELRGGPQETQYF. CDR3 DNA sequence: TGTGCCAGCAGTGAATTAAGAGGCGGTCCACAAGAGACCCAGTACTTC.

The chain couples TRBV4-2 to TRBJ2-7; the D is unclear. V lost 2 bases to trimming and J lost 7 bases, with 18 bases between them. This CDR3 is 15 amino acids long. Per germline, CDR1 LGHNA and CDR2 YNFKEQ. In DNA form, the CDR3 reads TGTGCCAGCAGCCAACCTCGCAGTGTAGCATATGAGCAGTACTTC. It encodes CASSQPRSVAYEQYF.

This chain links TRBV27 with TRBJ2-1, with D possibly matching TRBD1 (7 bases). Per the germline V gene, CDR1 is MNHEY and CDR2 is SMNVEV (reference sequence). Trimming removed 4 bases from V and 3 bases from J, with 19 bases in between. This CDR3 comprises 17 residues. CDR3 nucleotide sequence: TGTGCCAGCAGTTCCGGGGGCCCGGGACAGTACTACAATGAGCAGTTCTTC. Translating it yields CASSSGGPGQYYNEQFF.

The gene calls are TRBV5-6 and TRBJ2-1, with TRBD2 identical over 7 bases. Germline loops: CDR1 SGHDT, CDR2 YYEEEE. V was clipped by 3 bases and J by 2 bases; unmatched bases: 5. CDR3 length: 15 residues. DNA for the CDR3: TGTGCCAGCAGCTACCCGGGAGGTCCCTACAATGAGCAGTTCTTC. Protein sequence: CASSYPGGPYNEQFF. The whole variable domain, filled in from reference TRBV5-6 and TRBJ2-1, reads DAGVTQSPTHLIKTRGQQVTLRCSPKSGHDTVSWYQQALGQGPQFIFQYYEEEERQRGNFPDRFSGHQFPNYSSELNVNALLLGDSALYLCASSYPGGPYNEQFFGPGTRLTVL.

The rearrangement joins TRBV7-9 to TRBJ1-3; TRBD1 might be the D (6 bases). Germline V gene sequence: CDR1 SEHNR, CDR2 FQNEAQ (reference sequence). The CDR3 extends over 16 amino acids. V gave up 4 bases and J gave up 0 bases, with 13 bases separating them. The CDR3 nucleotides are TGTGCCAGCAGCTCCCAGGGGTTTACCTCTGGAAACACCATATATTTT. It translates to CASSSQGFTSGNTIYF.

The J gene is TRBJ2-3, the V gene TRBV5-6, with 13 bases lining up with TRBD2. Germline CDR1 is SGHDT and CDR2 is YYEEEE. The CDR3 contains 18 residues. After removal of 0 bases from V and 4 bases from J, the junction contained 8 bases not matched to a gene. The CDR3: CASSLGDGLAGVADTQYF. The DNA for the CDR3 is TGTGCCAGCAGCTTGGGCGACGGACTAGCGGGAGTGGCAGATACGCAGTATTTT. Based on the CDR3 plus reference TRBV5-6 and TRBJ2-3, the full variable domain is DAGVTQSPTHLIKTRGQQVTLRCSPKSGHDTVSWYQQALGQGPQFIFQYYEEEERQRGNFPDRFSGHQFPNYSSELNVNALLLGDSALYLCASSLGDGLAGVADTQYFGPGTRLTVL.

The rearrangement links TRBV7-3 to TRBJ2-5, with TRBD2 as a possible D gene (5 bases). V was trimmed by 3 bases and J by 2 bases, leaving 13 bases between them. CDR3 length equals 15 residues. CDR1 and CDR2 (germline): SGHTA, FQGTGA. The CDR3 region is CASSLSRDTQETQYF. For the CDR3, the DNA is TGTGCCAGCAGCTTGTCCCGGGATACGCAAGAGACCCAGTACTTC.

The V call is TRBV19, the J call TRBJ1-5; TRBD1 is a possible D gene (5 bases). CDR1 is LNHDA, CDR2 SQIVND, per germline (reference sequence). This CDR3 spans 15 amino acids. V was clipped by 0 bases and J by 5 bases, with 11 bases between them. CDR3 nucleotide sequence: TGTGCCAGTAGTATAGATGGGAGGGGCGATCAGCCCCAGCATTTT. Translated: CASSIDGRGDQPQHF.

The chain combines TRBV6-1 with TRBJ1-2, with a tentative D call TRBD1 (6 bases). The CDR3 runs to 15 residues. V was pared by 7 bases and J by 2 bases, with 17 bases between. CDR1 is MNHNS and CDR2 is SASEGT in the germline V gene. In DNA, the CDR3 is TGTGCCAGCACCGTATCAGGTGGGGGCAACTATGGCTACACCTTC. The encoded protein is CASTVSGGGNYGYTF.

The chain employs TRBV7-9 and TRBJ2-5; TRBD2 aligns across 7 bases. The germline V gene has CDR1 SEHNR and CDR2 FQNEAQ (reference sequence). The CDR3 contains 15 residues. V gave up 5 bases and J gave up 5 bases; unmatched junction bases: 11. CDR3 loop: CASSQEGGRGETQYF. CDR3 sequence (DNA): TGTGCCAGCAGCCAAGAAGGCGGGAGAGGGGAGACCCAGTACTTC.

CDR3 amino acids: CASSVGNGRLIATNEKLFF. DNA of the CDR3: TGTGCCAGCAGCGTAGGGAACGGGCGACTAATCGCAACTAATGAAAAACTGTTTTTT. The chain combines TRBV9 with TRBJ1-4; no definite D call. The germline V and J ends were trimmed by 0 bases and 0 bases, with 18 bases remaining between them. The CDR3 is 19 residues long. CDR1 is SGDLS, CDR2 YYNGEE, per germline.

The V gene is TRBV6-6, the J gene TRBJ2-7; 9 positions agree with TRBD2. Germline V CDR1 and CDR2: MNHNY, SVGAGI (reference sequence). There are 15 residues in the CDR3. The ends lost 6 bases at V and 4 bases at J; junction bases unmatched: 10. CDR3 nucleotide sequence: TGTGCCAGCAGAGCTCTGGGCGGGAGGGCGTACGAGCAGTACTTC. Translated: CASRALGGRAYEQYF.

In the case of this clone: Relative to the germline gene, one junction end is altered; a read error may explain this. The V call is TRBV7-2, the J call TRBJ2-1, with TRBD2 matching 11 bases. The CDR3 sequence is 15 residues long. Germline V gene data show CDR1 as SGHTA and CDR2 as FQGNSA. CDR3 nucleotides: TGTGCCAGCAGTTTAGCGGGAGGGAACTACAATGAGCAGTTCTTC. Translation: CASSLAGGNYNEQFF.

The chain employs TRBV29-1 and TRBJ2-5, with 11 bases aligning to TRBD1. The DNA end favors TRBJ2-7, so the J call may be wrong. CDR3 length equals 13 residues. CDR1 SQVTM and CDR2 ANQGSEA come from the germline V gene. The CDR3 region is CSVRGQGGYEQYF. The CDR3 nucleotides read TGCAGCGTTCGGGGACAGGGGGGGTACGAGCAGTACTTC.